Below, 3 T cell receptor beta chains from the same sample are listed, as sequenced in a study of OX40 agonist ivuxolimab in advanced cancers. Here immunoSEQ multiplex PCR was the method, and the copy in TCRdb shows in-frame clones only, minus some. In the table there are approximately 30,000 clones, roughly 84% of which are singletons. Sample: CD4+ or CD8+ T cells sorted from blood, taken in a trial of the OX40 agonist ivuxolimab. All receptors derive from an adult with an advanced solid tumor such as melanoma, head and neck, liver or kidney cancer.

The chain recombines TRBV7-8 with TRBJ2-5, with D possibly TRBD2 on 6 matching bases. Germline V gene sequence: CDR1 SGHVS, CDR2 FQNEAQ. The CDR3 covers 15 residues. Trimming took off 5 bases at V and 5 bases at J, with 18 bases between the two ends. CDR3 nucleotide sequence: TGTGCCAGCAGCCTCACGCAACGGGGGAAGGAGACCCAGTACTTC. Residues: CASSLTQRGKETQYF.

The chain couples TRBV27 to TRBJ2-5; D could derive from TRBD1 or TRBD2 (5 bases each). This CDR3 spans 16 amino acids. Germline CDR1 and CDR2: MNHEY and SMNVEV (reference sequence). V lost 3 bases, J lost 11 bases, and 25 bases lay in between. The CDR3 spells CASSFLDKVGLGEQYF. In nucleotides, the CDR3 is TGTGCCAGCAGTTTCCTGGACAAGGTTGGGTTGGGGGAGCAGTACTTC.

The chain uses TRBV11-2 and TRBJ2-3; D might be TRBD2 (5 bases). Germline V gene lookup returns CDR1 SGHAT and CDR2 FQNNGV. Trimming removed 1 base at V and 2 bases at J, with 10 bases between. This CDR3 spans 15 amino acids. The CDR3 coding sequence is TGTGCCAGCAGCTTAGCGGGATTCCCCACAGATACGCAGTATTTT. This gives the protein CASSLAGFPTDTQYF. The complete variable domain, with remaining parts taken from reference TRBV11-2 and TRBJ2-3, reads EAGVAQSPRYKIIEKRQSVAFWCNPISGHATLYWYQQILGQGPKLLIQFQNNGVVDDSQLPKDRFSAERLKGVDSTLKIQPAKLEDSAVYLCASSLAGFPTDTQYFGPGTRLTVL.